The 31 T cell receptor beta chains presented below share a single source sample, sequenced in a study of cytomegalovirus exposure and HLA in healthy donors. Only in-frame clones appear in the TCRdb table, and some are missing; sequencing was by immunoSEQ multiplex PCR. The repertoire has under 250,000 clones, roughly 91% of them found once; the top ten carry roughly 2%. The source material was PBMCs. All receptors come from a woman in her late teens or twenties in good health and CMV-seropositive.

V usage is TRBV5-1 and J usage is TRBJ2-7; 10 nucleotides agree with TRBD2. V lost 4 bases to trimming and J lost 5 bases; unmatched junction nucleotides: 12. Germline CDR1 SGHRS, CDR2 YFSETQ. This CDR3 spans 16 amino acids. CDR3 coding DNA: TGCGCCAGCAGCACCTTTCCCCTCCTAGCGGGAGACGAGCAGTACTTC. It is translated as CASSTFPLLAGDEQYF.

This chain joins TRBV30 and TRBJ2-6; 7 positions match TRBD1. With 2 bases clipped from V and 4 bases from J, the junction kept 8 bases outside the gene matches. CDR1 is GTSNPN, CDR2 SVGIG, per germline (reference sequence). The CDR3 has 16 residues. This CDR3 reads CAWSPTGVSGANVLTF. The CDR3 region has the DNA TGTGCCTGGAGTCCTACAGGGGTCTCCGGGGCCAACGTCCTGACTTTC.

This sequence joins TRBV7-9 and TRBJ2-7; TRBD1 aligns across 8 bases. The junction had 8 bases not matched to a gene; V was cut back by 5 bases and J by 2 bases. The CDR3 totals 15 residues. Germline V gene sequence: CDR1 SEHNR, CDR2 FQNEAQ (reference sequence). CDR3: CASSPEGTGTYEQYF. For the CDR3, the DNA is TGTGCCAGCAGCCCAGAGGGGACAGGCACCTACGAGCAGTACTTC.

The V gene is TRBV11-2, the J gene TRBJ1-1; TRBD1 might be the D (5 bases). The CDR3 extends over 14 amino acids. V was pared by 3 bases and J by 2 bases, with 10 bases between. The germline V gene encodes CDR1 SGHAT and CDR2 FQNNGV. CDR3 sequence reads: CASSFLGRNTEAFF. The CDR3, as DNA: TGTGCCAGCAGCTTCCTGGGGCGCAACACTGAAGCTTTCTTT.

V is TRBV27 and J is TRBJ2-1, with D possibly TRBD2 on 6 matching bases. CDR1 and CDR2 from the germline V gene are MNHEY and SMNVEV (reference sequence). CDR3 size: 16 residues. V lost 0 bases and J lost 5, with 14 bases in between. The CDR3 bases are TGTGCCAGCAGTTTATCGTCAGGCGGGGAGGACAATGAGCAGTTCTTC. Protein: CASSLSSGGEDNEQFF.

V is TRBV7-9 and J is TRBJ2-3, with D perhaps TRBD1 (5 bases). CDR1 is SEHNR and CDR2 is FQNEAQ in the germline V gene (reference sequence). V was shortened by 5 bases and J by 2 bases, with 17 bases between the two germline ends. This CDR3 is 16 amino acids long. The CDR3 sequence: CASSARQKTYTDTQYF. The CDR3, as DNA: TGTGCCAGCAGCGCCCGACAGAAAACTTACACAGATACGCAGTATTTT.

J is TRBJ2-1 and V is TRBV7-9; TRBD2 is a possible D gene (6 bases). Germline assignment: CDR1 SEHNR and CDR2 FQNEAQ (reference sequence). The V gene lost 5 bases and the J gene lost 8 bases, with 22 bases spanning the gap. The CDR3 is made up of 16 amino acids. The CDR3 protein is CASSPTRREKFYEQFF. In DNA form, the CDR3 reads TGTGCCAGCAGCCCAACTAGGAGGGAAAAATTCTATGAGCAGTTCTTC. The complete variable domain, with remaining parts taken from reference TRBV7-9 and TRBJ2-1, reads DTGVSQNPRHKITKRGQNVTFRCDPISEHNRLYWYRQTLGQGPEFLTYFQNEAQLEKSRLLSDRFSAERPKGSFSTLEIQRTEQGDSAMYLCASSPTRREKFYEQFFGPGTRLTVL.

The V and J genes are TRBV19 and TRBJ2-1, with TRBD2 matching over 9 bases. This CDR3 is built from 14 residues. Per germline, CDR1 LNHDA and CDR2 SQIVND (reference sequence). V shed 4 bases and J 7 bases; nucleotides not matched to a gene: 5. In DNA form, the CDR3 reads TGTGCCAGTAGTAGCGGGAGGGATTCTAATGAGCAGTTCTTC. Translated: CASSSGRDSNEQFF.

The chain employs TRBV10-1 and TRBJ2-3, with 13 bases fitting TRBD2. Germline values: CDR1 WNHNN, CDR2 SYGVQD (reference sequence). CDR3 length: 18 residues. The junction had 6 bases not matched to a gene; V was cut back by 3 bases and J by 0 bases. CDR3 loop: CASSETSGRVTSTDTQYF. In DNA form, the CDR3 reads TGCGCCAGCAGTGAAACTAGCGGGAGGGTTACTAGCACAGATACGCAGTATTTT.

The chain carries TRBV5-4 and TRBJ1-1; D gene ambiguous. The ends were cut back, 4 bases at V and 1 base at J, with 11 bases in the middle. Germline CDR1 reads SGHNT; CDR2 reads YYREEE (reference sequence). The CDR3 covers 14 residues. In DNA form, the CDR3 reads TGTGCCAGCAGCCGCCGTCGGGGGAACACTGAAGCTTTCTTT. Translation: CASSRRRGNTEAFF.

The chain carries TRBV7-2 and TRBJ2-3; 10 nucleotides agree with TRBD2. From germline, CDR1 is SGHTA and CDR2 FQGNSA. Trimming removed 5 bases from V and 3 bases from J; junction bases left unmatched: 5. CDR3 size: 15 residues. In DNA, the CDR3 is TGTGCCAGCAGCCCCGGACTAGCGGTAACAGATACGCAGTATTTT. It translates to CASSPGLAVTDTQYF.

To note about this clone: Distinct nucleotide sequences in the sample also encode this CDR3. This chain links TRBV27 with TRBJ2-1; 11 bases map to TRBD2. Germline-derived CDR1 and CDR2 are MNHEY and SMNVEV (reference sequence). The V and J ends lost 3 bases and 4 bases, in that order; junction bases with no gene match: 2. This CDR3 is built from 15 residues. CDR3 sequence: CASSLGLAEYNEQFF. The CDR3 region has the DNA TGTGCCAGCAGTTTGGGACTAGCGGAATACAATGAGCAGTTCTTC.

The chain has TRBV1 and TRBJ2-1; TRBD1 is the table's D call and was not checked against the DNA. TRBV1 constitutes a pseudogene. The CDR3 length is 14 residues. The CDR3 DNA reads TGCACCAGCAGCCACCGGGACAGGGGAAATGAGCAGTTCTTC. The encoded protein is CTSSHRDRGNEQFF.

The chain is built from TRBV5-1 and TRBJ2-7; TRBD2 might be the D (6 bases). Germline assignment: CDR1 SGHRS and CDR2 YFSETQ. The CDR3 contains 15 residues. The V end was cut by 4 bases, the J end by 3 bases, with 17 bases between. The CDR3 DNA reads TGCGCCAGCAGCCCTCCCGGAGGGTCCTTCTACGAGCAGTACTTC. Translated, it gives CASSPPGGSFYEQYF.

The chain recombines TRBV27 with TRBJ2-7; tentatively, D is TRBD2 (5 bases). Germline CDR1 MNHEY, CDR2 SMNVEV (reference sequence). The CDR3 loop spans 13 amino acids. Deletions cut 5 bases from V and 6 bases from J, with 14 bases between. The DNA of the CDR3 is TGTGCCAGCAGTCACGGTGGGGAGAGCGAGCAGTACTTC. Translated: CASSHGGESEQYF.

V is TRBV30 and J is TRBJ1-1; 8 bases align to TRBD1. Germline lookup yields CDR1 GTSNPN and CDR2 SVGIG (reference sequence). V gave up 8 bases and J gave up 4 bases; unmatched junction bases: 9. This CDR3 is 13 amino acids long. The CDR3 reads CAGDRGRGTEAFF. In nucleotides, the CDR3 is TGTGCCGGCGACAGGGGTAGGGGCACTGAAGCTTTCTTT.

The J gene is TRBJ2-2, the V gene TRBV5-4; D call uncertain. The CDR3 runs 12 residues. Per the germline V gene, CDR1 is SGHNT and CDR2 is YYREEE (reference sequence). V was shortened by 4 bases and J by 6 bases, with 7 bases between the two germline ends. CDR3 nucleotide sequence: TGTGCCAGCAGCCCGTCCCCCGGGGAGCTGTTTTTT. Protein product: CASSPSPGELFF. The full variable domain, rest sourced from reference TRBV5-4 and TRBJ2-2, is ETGVTQSPTHLIKTRGQQVTLRCSSQSGHNTVSWYQQALGQGPQFIFQYYREEENGRGNFPPRFSGLQFPNYSSELNVNALELDDSALYLCASSPSPGELFFGEGSRLTVL.

The V gene is TRBV14, the J gene TRBJ2-1; D ambiguous. This CDR3 has 14 amino acids. V lost 0 bases and J lost 6, with 9 bases in between. Germline-derived CDR1 and CDR2 are SGHDN and FVKESK. The CDR3 coding sequence is TGTGCCAGCAGCCAAGATTGGTACAGCAATGAGCAGTTCTTC. It is translated as CASSQDWYSNEQFF.

The rearrangement uses TRBV27 and TRBJ2-7, with 9 bases lining up with TRBD2. Germline values: CDR1 MNHEY, CDR2 SMNVEV (reference sequence). Trimming at V came to 0 bases and at J to 1 base, leaving 4 bases not matched to a gene. CDR3 length: 16 amino acids. CDR3 sequence (DNA): TGTGCCAGCAGTTTATCATCTCTAGCGGGATCCTACGAGCAGTACTTC. Its translation is CASSLSSLAGSYEQYF.

This clone was detected only a few times. The rearrangement links TRBV14 to TRBJ2-7, with 9 bases that match TRBD2. The CDR3 has 15 amino acids. V trimming: 4 bases; J trimming: 4 bases; junction bases outside the gene matches: 8. Germline CDR1 is SGHDN and CDR2 is FVKESK. Here the CDR3 reads CASSLRGLATYEQYF. CDR3 DNA: TGTGCCAGCAGCCTCAGGGGACTAGCCACTTACGAGCAGTACTTC.

The rearrangement uses TRBV15 and TRBJ1-4; 7 nucleotides align to TRBD1. Germline trimming cut 7 bases from V and 2 bases from J; bases unmatched to any gene: 1. The CDR3 runs to 13 residues. Germline V gene sequence: CDR1 LNHNV, CDR2 YYDKDF (reference sequence). The CDR3 sequence: CATTTGTNEKLFF. CDR3 in DNA: TGTGCCACCACGACAGGGACTAATGAAAAACTGTTTTTT. Supplemented by reference TRBV15 and TRBJ1-4, the full variable domain reads DAMVIQNPRYQVTQFGKPVTLSCSQTLNHNVMYWYQQKSSQAPKLLFHYYDKDFNNEADTPDNFQSRRPNTSFCFLDIRSPGLGDTAMYLCATTTGTNEKLFFGSGTQLSVL.

The rearrangement joins TRBV6-1 to TRBJ2-7; 9 nucleotides agree with TRBD2. The CDR3 is 15 amino acids. Trimming at V came to 1 base and at J to 6 bases, leaving 7 bases not matched to a gene. Per germline, CDR1 MNHNS and CDR2 SASEGT. The CDR3 loop is CASSEGAGGPAEQYF. The CDR3 nucleotides read TGTGCCAGCAGTGAAGGGGCGGGAGGGCCCGCCGAGCAGTACTTC.

This clone was seen more than once but under ten times. The V gene is TRBV28, the J gene TRBJ1-2, with a weak D call TRBD1 (6 bases). This CDR3 is built from 13 residues. V lost 5 bases to trimming and J lost 6 bases, with 13 bases between them. Looked up from germline, CDR1 is MDHEN and CDR2 is SYDVKM. CDR3 sequence (DNA): TGTGCCAGCAGTGTGGTCAGGGGAAATGGCTACACCTTC. It specifies CASSVVRGNGYTF.

This clone showed up just once. The CDR3 spells CATSRDRGVRFSYEQYF. The CDR3 nucleotides are TGTGCCACCAGCAGAGATCGGGGGGTGCGGTTCTCCTACGAGCAGTACTTC. The chain combines TRBV15 with TRBJ2-7; 7 nucleotides align to TRBD2. V gave up 0 bases and J gave up 0 bases; unmatched junction bases: 8. The CDR3 length is 17 residues. CDR1 and CDR2 (germline): LNHNV, YYDKDF (reference sequence).

This rearrangement joins TRBV7-9 to TRBJ1-1; D call uncertain. V was clipped by 3 bases and J by 11 bases, with 7 bases between them. From germline, CDR1 is SEHNR and CDR2 FQNEAQ (reference sequence). CDR3 length: 10 amino acids. The CDR3 loop reads CASSLREAFF. The CDR3 region has the DNA TGTGCCAGCAGCTTGCGGGAGGCTTTCTTT.

The chain joins TRBV2 to TRBJ1-1, with 7 bases lining up with TRBD1. The ends lost 9 bases at V and 0 bases at J; junction bases unmatched: 4. The CDR3 length is 13 residues. From germline, CDR1 is SNHLY and CDR2 FYNNEI. CDR3 region: CASTTGMNTEAFF. The CDR3 DNA reads TGTGCCAGTACGACAGGGATGAACACTGAAGCTTTCTTT.

The CDR3 spells CASSPREGGGVSSRTEAFF. The DNA of the CDR3 is TGTGCCAGCAGCCCCCGGGAGGGGGGAGGGGTCTCCTCGAGGACTGAAGCTTTCTTT. V gene TRBV7-8 combines with J gene TRBJ1-1; a weak D match, TRBD1 (6 bases). This CDR3 is 19 amino acids long. With 5 bases removed from V and 5 bases from J, the gap between germline ends came to 30 bases. CDR1 SGHVS and CDR2 FQNEAQ come from the germline V gene.

The V call is TRBV14, the J call TRBJ1-1; TRBD1 might be the D (5 bases). Between the trimmed V and J ends, which lost 5 bases and 4 bases, there was a span of 11 bases. The length of the CDR3 is 13 residues. In germline, CDR1 is SGHDN, CDR2 FVKESK. The CDR3 sequence: CASSAGGGTEAFF. In nucleotides, the CDR3 is TGTGCCAGCAGCGCCGGGGGTGGCACTGAAGCTTTCTTT.

CDR3: CSVETGTGYQETQYF. CDR3 nucleotides: TGCAGCGTGGAAACTGGGACAGGGTACCAAGAGACCCAGTACTTC. J is TRBJ2-5 and V is TRBV29-1, with 9 nucleotides matching TRBD1. In germline, CDR1 is SQVTM, CDR2 ANQGSEA. The junction had 8 bases not matched to a gene; V was cut back by 6 bases and J by 0 bases. This CDR3 has 15 amino acids.

The V and J genes are TRBV7-6 and TRBJ2-7; 11 nucleotides align to TRBD2. Losses at the gene ends were 1 base for V and 5 bases for J; bases not matched to a gene: 7. CDR1 is SGHVS and CDR2 is FNYEAQ in the germline V gene. The CDR3 covers 16 residues. The CDR3 is CASSLGTSGSKNEQYF. CDR3 DNA: TGTGCCAGCAGCTTAGGCACTAGCGGGAGTAAGAACGAGCAGTACTTC.

The chain has TRBV28 and TRBJ1-3, with D unresolved. CDR1 is MDHEN and CDR2 is SYDVKM in the germline V gene. CDR3 size: 14 residues. V was pared by 5 bases and J by 5 bases, with 13 bases between. The CDR3 spells CASSKSLSRNTIYF. The CDR3 DNA reads as TGTGCCAGCAGTAAGAGTCTTTCACGAAACACCATATATTTT.